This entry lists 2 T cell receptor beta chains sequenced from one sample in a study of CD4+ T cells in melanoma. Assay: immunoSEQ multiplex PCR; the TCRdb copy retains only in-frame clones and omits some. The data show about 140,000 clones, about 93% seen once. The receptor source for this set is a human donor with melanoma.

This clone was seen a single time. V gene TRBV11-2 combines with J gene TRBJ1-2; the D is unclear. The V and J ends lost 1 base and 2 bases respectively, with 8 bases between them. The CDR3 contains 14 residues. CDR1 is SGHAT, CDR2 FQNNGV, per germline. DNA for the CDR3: TGTGCCAGCAGCTTAGGACCGGTGAACTATGGCTACACCTTC. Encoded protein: CASSLGPVNYGYTF.

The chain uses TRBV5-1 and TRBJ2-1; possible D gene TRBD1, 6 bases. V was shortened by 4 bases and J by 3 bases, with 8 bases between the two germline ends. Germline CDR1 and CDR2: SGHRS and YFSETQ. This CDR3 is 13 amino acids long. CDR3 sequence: CASSIQGYNEQFF. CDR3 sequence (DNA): TGCGCCAGCAGCATACAGGGCTACAATGAGCAGTTCTTC.